These 20 T cell receptor beta chains share one sample of origin, sequenced in a study of shared clonotypes between healthy human individuals. Here immunoSEQ multiplex PCR was the method, and the copy in TCRdb shows in-frame clones only, minus some. The repertoire holds hundreds of thousands of clones, with less than 85% as singletons. The specimen was memory CD4+ T cells sorted from blood. Subset defined: CD45RA-negative fraction. The receptors shown here come from a woman aged 25-40 years in good health.

The rearrangement joins TRBV4-1 to TRBJ2-5; 11 nucleotides line up with TRBD2. Germline lookup yields CDR1 MGHRA and CDR2 YSYEKL. The CDR3 runs 15 residues. The J segment lost 7 bases and the V segment lost 4 bases, leaving 8 bases of the junction unmatched. DNA for the CDR3: TGCGCCAGCAGCCTAGGGACTAGCGGTATACGGACCCAGTACTTC. This encodes CASSLGTSGIRTQYF.

This clone showed up just a few times. CDR3 in amino acids: CASSQQLAGQYEQYF. CDR3 sequence (DNA): TGTGCCAGCAGCCAACAACTAGCGGGGCAATACGAGCAGTACTTC. The V gene is TRBV11-2, the J gene TRBJ2-7; 10 nucleotides match TRBD2. V dropped 5 bases and J dropped 4; count of bases not matched to a gene: 8. CDR1 and CDR2 from the germline V gene are SGHAT and FQNNGV. The CDR3 sequence is 15 residues long.

This rearrangement joins TRBV2 to TRBJ1-1; possible D gene TRBD1, 5 bases. Trimming removed 4 bases from V and 4 bases from J, with 13 bases in between. CDR1 is SNHLY and CDR2 is FYNNEI in the germline V gene. The CDR3 runs to 14 residues. The CDR3 is CASSVEGWATEAFF. The CDR3 DNA reads TGTGCCAGCAGTGTTGAGGGGTGGGCCACTGAAGCTTTCTTT.

For the CDR3, the DNA is TGTGCCAGCAGTGAAGGCCCCCACTCTGGAAACACCATATATTTT. It is translated as CASSEGPHSGNTIYF. The chain combines TRBV6-1 with TRBJ1-3; no definite D call. The V end lost 1 base, the J end lost 0 bases, and 7 bases lay between the germline ends. Germline V gives CDR1 MNHNS, CDR2 SASEGT. This CDR3 region has 15 residues.

This chain connects TRBV28 to TRBJ2-5, with a tentative D call TRBD1 (5 bases). Matching the DNA end better, TRBJ2-7 makes the J call doubtful. The CDR3 has 12 residues. Germline V gene lookup returns CDR1 MDHEN and CDR2 SYDVKM. The CDR3 loop is CASGADSYEQYF. CDR3 DNA: TGTGCCAGCGGGGCGGATTCCTACGAGCAGTACTTC.

This clone was seen once. The V gene is TRBV10-2, the J gene TRBJ2-3, with 12 bases that match TRBD2. The CDR3 loop spans 20 amino acids. Trimming took 0 bases from V and 5 from J; bases not matched to a gene: 15. Germline CDR1 WSHSY, CDR2 SAAADI. The CDR3 bases are TGCGCCAGCAGTGAGTCCCTTATAATCTCCCTAGCGGGAGGGCAAGATACGCAGTATTTT. It specifies CASSESLIISLAGGQDTQYF.

V is TRBV20-1 and J is TRBJ2-5; D not certain. V was pared by 1 base and J by 5 bases, with 5 bases between. Germline values: CDR1 DFQATT, CDR2 SNEGSKA (reference sequence). The CDR3 contains 11 residues. The CDR3 loop is CSARGFETQYF. The CDR3 region has the DNA TGCAGTGCTAGAGGGTTTGAGACCCAGTACTTC.

This clone was recorded a few times. This sequence joins TRBV6-1 and TRBJ2-7; the match to TRBD1 covers 7 bases. This CDR3 has 15 amino acids. V dropped 6 bases and J dropped 1; count of bases not matched to a gene: 9. Germline V gene lookup returns CDR1 MNHNS and CDR2 SASEGT. CDR3 sequence (DNA): TGTGCCAGCAGACCACCAAACAGGGGTTCCTACGAGCAGTACTTC. This encodes CASRPPNRGSYEQYF.

The chain employs TRBV9 and TRBJ2-7, with TRBD2 matching 7 bases. Trimming removed 3 bases from V and 6 bases from J; junction bases left unmatched: 15. The CDR3 is 16 amino acids. Germline V gives CDR1 SGDLS, CDR2 YYNGEE. The CDR3 spells CASSASASGTLLEQYF. The CDR3 DNA sequence: TGTGCCAGCAGCGCTTCCGCTAGCGGCACGCTGCTCGAGCAGTACTTC. Full variable domain (rest looked up from reference TRBV9 and TRBJ2-7): DSGVTQTPKHLITATGQRVTLRCSPRSGDLSVYWYQQSLDQGLQFLIQYYNGEERAKGNILERFSAQQFPDLHSELNLSSLELGDSALYFCASSASASGTLLEQYFGPGTRLTVT.

CDR3 loop: CASSVRNTGELFF. The CDR3, as DNA: TGTGCCAGCAGTGTCAGAAACACCGGGGAGCTGTTTTTT. V and J are TRBV25-1 and TRBJ2-2; no firm D call. This CDR3 comprises 13 residues. CDR1 is MGHDK and CDR2 is SYGVNS in the germline V gene. V lost 4 bases and J 2 bases, leaving 5 bases between the germline ends.

In this sample, this clone turned up once. The same CDR3 arises from other DNA sequences in this sample as well. The chain links TRBV5-4 to TRBJ2-7; D unresolved. This CDR3 has 13 residues. The germline V gene encodes CDR1 SGHNT and CDR2 YYREEE (reference sequence). Deletions cut 0 bases from V and 3 bases from J, with 7 bases between. The CDR3 DNA is TGTGCCAGCAGCTTGGACACCTACTACGAGCAGTACTTC. This gives the protein CASSLDTYYEQYF.

The rearrangement joins TRBV11-2 to TRBJ2-7; D is ambiguous. V lost 0 bases to trimming and J lost 4 bases, with 10 bases between them. The CDR3 totals 14 residues. Germline CDR1 SGHAT, CDR2 FQNNGV. The DNA for the CDR3 is TGTGCCAGCAGCTTAGATCTAATCGATTACGAGCAGTACTTC. It specifies CASSLDLIDYEQYF.

This clone appeared many times. The DNA of the CDR3 is TGTGCCAGCAGACGCGGACCCTCGGAGGGTGGTGGCTACACCTTC. Its protein product is CASRRGPSEGGGYTF. The rearrangement links TRBV28 to TRBJ1-2, with no clear D. V lost 6 bases and J lost 7, with 21 bases in between. This CDR3 spans 15 amino acids. The germline gives CDR1 MDHEN, CDR2 SYDVKM.

V is TRBV19 and J is TRBJ2-2, with unresolved D. The germline V gene encodes CDR1 LNHDA and CDR2 SQIVND (reference sequence). V shed 3 bases and J shed 5 bases, with 13 bases lying between them. The CDR3 has 15 amino acids. The CDR3 DNA is TGTGCCAGTAGTATTAGGCTTGTGGGGACCGGGGAGCTGTTTTTT. Its translation: CASSIRLVGTGELFF.

This rearrangement joins TRBV15 to TRBJ1-4; D uncertain. The CDR3 loop spans 14 amino acids. CDR1 LNHNV and CDR2 YYDKDF come from the germline V gene (reference sequence). Trimming took off 4 bases at V and 2 bases at J, with 8 bases between the two ends. In DNA form, the CDR3 reads TGTGCCACCAGCATGTGGCAGACTAATGAAAAACTGTTTTTT. It encodes CATSMWQTNEKLFF.

The CDR3 sequence is CATSRKVAGDRDEQYF. The CDR3 nucleotides are TGTGCCACCAGCAGAAAAGTAGCGGGAGATCGGGACGAGCAGTACTTC. The rearrangement joins TRBV15 to TRBJ2-7, with TRBD2 matching 9 bases. The CDR3 extends over 16 amino acids. The germline V gene has CDR1 LNHNV and CDR2 YYDKDF (reference sequence). J was trimmed by 5 bases and V by 2 bases; bases with no gene match: 10.

The gene calls are TRBV7-8 and TRBJ1-4; D call uncertain. V was clipped by 5 bases and J by 5 bases, with 9 bases between them. Germline CDR1 and CDR2: SGHVS and FQNEAQ. The CDR3 is 13 residues long. CDR3 region: CASSPSPNEKLFF. The CDR3 region has the DNA TGTGCCAGCAGCCCCAGCCCGAATGAAAAACTGTTTTTT.

The chain employs TRBV19 and TRBJ2-7, with D possibly being TRBD1 (5 bases). The CDR3 contains 15 residues. Germline values: CDR1 LNHDA, CDR2 SQIVND (reference sequence). Deletions cut 3 bases from V and 2 bases from J, with 14 bases between. CDR3 sequence: CASSISPTVAYEQYF. The CDR3 coding sequence is TGTGCCAGTAGTATTTCGCCGACAGTTGCCTACGAGCAGTACTTC. The full variable domain, rest sourced from reference TRBV19 and TRBJ2-7, is DGGITQSPKYLFRKEGQNVTLSCEQNLNHDAMYWYRQDPGQGLRLIYYSQIVNDFQKGDIAEGYSVSREKKESFPLTVTSAQKNPTAFYLCASSISPTVAYEQYFGPGTRLTVT.

The V call is TRBV10-3, the J call TRBJ1-5; D perhaps matches TRBD1 (6 bases). Germline V gene sequence: CDR1 ENHRY, CDR2 SYGVKD. CDR3 size: 13 residues. Trimming removed 6 bases from V and 2 bases from J, with 8 bases in between. The CDR3 reads CAIRQGGNQPQHF. Written as DNA, the CDR3 is TGTGCCATCAGACAGGGAGGCAATCAGCCCCAGCATTTT.

Worth noting for this clone: This sample also contains other DNA sequences that code for the same CDR3. The chain uses TRBV28 and TRBJ1-2, with 9 bases lining up with TRBD1. V shed 2 bases and J 5 bases; nucleotides not matched to a gene: 3. CDR1 MDHEN and CDR2 SYDVKM come from the germline V gene. The CDR3 has 14 residues. Here the CDR3 DNA reads TGTGCCAGCAGTTTAACGGGGACAGGGTATGGCTACACCTTC. It yields the protein CASSLTGTGYGYTF.